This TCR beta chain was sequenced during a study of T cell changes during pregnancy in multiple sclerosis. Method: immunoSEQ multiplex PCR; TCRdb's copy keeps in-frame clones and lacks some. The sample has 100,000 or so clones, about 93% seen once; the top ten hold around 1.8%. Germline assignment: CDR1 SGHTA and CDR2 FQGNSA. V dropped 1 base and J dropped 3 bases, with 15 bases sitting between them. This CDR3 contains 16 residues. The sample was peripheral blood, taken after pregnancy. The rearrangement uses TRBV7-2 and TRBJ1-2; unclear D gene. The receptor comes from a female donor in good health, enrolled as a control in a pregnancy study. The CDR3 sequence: CASSLGAPRPDYGYTF. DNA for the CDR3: TGTGCCAGCAGCTTAGGGGCCCCCCGGCCGGACTATGGCTACACCTTC.